This T cell receptor (beta chain) was profiled in a study of blood T cell repertoires in COVID-19. In this sample, this clone turned up once. Assay: immunoSEQ multiplex PCR; the TCRdb copy retains only in-frame clones and omits some. The sample holds about 45,000 clones, 60% to 80% seen once. The sequenced sample consisted of peripheral blood. This clonotype originated in a man between 65 and 85 years old with acute or convalescent COVID-19.

The CDR3 is CASTWTGLTGELFF. In nucleotides, the CDR3 is TGTGCCAGCACTTGGACAGGGCTCACCGGGGAGCTGTTTTTT. The chain is built from TRBV7-2 and TRBJ2-2; 8 bases fit TRBD1. Per germline, CDR1 SGHTA and CDR2 FQGNSA. This CDR3 is built from 14 residues. Trimming removed 7 bases from V and 4 bases from J; junction bases left unmatched: 5.